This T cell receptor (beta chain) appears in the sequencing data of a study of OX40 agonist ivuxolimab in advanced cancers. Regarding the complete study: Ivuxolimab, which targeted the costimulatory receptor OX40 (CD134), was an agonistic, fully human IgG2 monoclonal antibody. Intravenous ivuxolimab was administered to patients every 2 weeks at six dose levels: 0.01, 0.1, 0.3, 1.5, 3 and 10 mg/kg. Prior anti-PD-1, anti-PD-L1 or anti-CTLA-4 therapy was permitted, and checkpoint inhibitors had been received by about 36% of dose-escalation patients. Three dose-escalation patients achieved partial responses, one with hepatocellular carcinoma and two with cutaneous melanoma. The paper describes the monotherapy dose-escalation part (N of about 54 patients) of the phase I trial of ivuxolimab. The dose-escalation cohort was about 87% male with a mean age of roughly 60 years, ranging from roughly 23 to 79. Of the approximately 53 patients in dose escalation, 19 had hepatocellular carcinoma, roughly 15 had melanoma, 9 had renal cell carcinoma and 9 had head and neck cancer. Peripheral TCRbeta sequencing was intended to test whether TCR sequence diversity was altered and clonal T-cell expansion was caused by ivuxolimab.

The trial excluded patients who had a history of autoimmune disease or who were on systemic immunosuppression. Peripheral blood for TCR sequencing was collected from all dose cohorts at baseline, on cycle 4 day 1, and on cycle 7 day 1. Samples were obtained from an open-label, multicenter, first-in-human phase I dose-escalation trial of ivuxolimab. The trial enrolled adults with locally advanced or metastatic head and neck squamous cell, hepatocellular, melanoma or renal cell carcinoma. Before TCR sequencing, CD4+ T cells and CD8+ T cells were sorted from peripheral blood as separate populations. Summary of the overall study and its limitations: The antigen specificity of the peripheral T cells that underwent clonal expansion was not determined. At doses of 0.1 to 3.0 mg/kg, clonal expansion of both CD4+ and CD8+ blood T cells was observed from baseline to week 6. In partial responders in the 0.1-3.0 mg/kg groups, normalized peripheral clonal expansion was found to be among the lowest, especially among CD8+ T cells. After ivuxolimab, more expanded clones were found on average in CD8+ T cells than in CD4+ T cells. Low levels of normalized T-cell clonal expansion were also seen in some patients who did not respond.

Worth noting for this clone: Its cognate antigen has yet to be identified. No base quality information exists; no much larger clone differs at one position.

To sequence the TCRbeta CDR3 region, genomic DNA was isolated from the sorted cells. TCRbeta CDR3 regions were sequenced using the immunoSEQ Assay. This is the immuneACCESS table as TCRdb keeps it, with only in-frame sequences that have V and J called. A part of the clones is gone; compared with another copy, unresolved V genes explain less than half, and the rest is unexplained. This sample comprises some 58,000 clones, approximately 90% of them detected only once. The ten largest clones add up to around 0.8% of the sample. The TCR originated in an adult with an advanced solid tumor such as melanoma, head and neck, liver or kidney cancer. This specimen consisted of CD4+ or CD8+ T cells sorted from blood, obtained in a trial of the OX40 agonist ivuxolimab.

CDR3 loop: CASSVRGSGRAGEQFF. The nucleotides read TGTGCCAGCAGCGTGAGGGGCAGCGGGAGGGCAGGTGAGCAGTTCTTC. The V gene is TRBV9 and the J gene is TRBJ2-1, with TRBD2 identical over 10 junction bases. From the cysteine through the phenylalanine, the CDR3 covers 16 amino acids. The entry retains the CDR3 DNA only, 48 bases that are in frame from base 1. For CDR1 and CDR2, the germline V gene lists SGDLS and YYNGEE. Relative to germline, V is missing 2 bases and J is missing 9 bases, with 11 bases of the junction outside any gene match. Extended through the reference TRBV9 and TRBJ2-1 proteins, this CDR3 yields the full variable domain: DSGVTQTPKHLITATGQRVTLRCSPRSGDLSVYWYQQSLDQGLQFLIQYYNGEERAKGNILERFSAQQFPDLHSELNLSSLELGDSALYFCASSVRGSGRAGEQFFGPGTRLTVL.